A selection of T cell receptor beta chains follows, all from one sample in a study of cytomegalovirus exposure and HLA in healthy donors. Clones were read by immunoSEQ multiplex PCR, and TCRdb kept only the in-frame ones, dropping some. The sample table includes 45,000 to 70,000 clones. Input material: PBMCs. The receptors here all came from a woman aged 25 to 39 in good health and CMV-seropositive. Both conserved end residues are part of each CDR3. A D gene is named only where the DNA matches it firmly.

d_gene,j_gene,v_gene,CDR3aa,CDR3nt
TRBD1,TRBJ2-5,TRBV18,CASSPQDREETQYF,TGTGCCAGCTCACCTCAGGACAGGGAGGAGACCCAGTACTTC
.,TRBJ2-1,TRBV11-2,CASSLSVENNEQFF,TGTGCCAGCAGCCTATCAGTGGAGAACAATGAGCAGTTCTTC
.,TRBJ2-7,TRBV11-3,CASSLDGRDWDEQYF,TGTGCCAGCAGCTTAGATGGGCGGGACTGGGACGAGCAGTACTTC
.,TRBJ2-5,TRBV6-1,CASSARGGETQYF,TGTGCCAGCAGTGCCAGGGGAGGGGAGACCCAGTACTTC
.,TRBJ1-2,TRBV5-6,CASSLGQGLYGYTF,TGTGCCAGCAGCTTGGGGCAGGGTCTCTATGGCTACACCTTC
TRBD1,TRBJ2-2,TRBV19,CASTPSRGGPGELFF,TGTGCCAGTACCCCATCGCGAGGGGGCCCCGGGGAGCTGTTTTTT
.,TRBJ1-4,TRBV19,CASSTPGITEKLFF,TGTGCCAGTAGTACCCCCGGGATAACTGAAAAACTGTTTTTT
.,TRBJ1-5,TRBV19,CASSPQGRGNQPQHF,TGTGCCAGTAGTCCCCAGGGGAGAGGCAATCAGCCCCAGCATTTT
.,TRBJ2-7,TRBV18,CASSPSGGKYYEQYF,TGTGCCAGCTCACCCTCAGGGGGGAAGTACTACGAGCAGTACTTC
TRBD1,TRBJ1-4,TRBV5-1,CASSTGQSNEKLFF,TGCGCCAGCAGCACGGGACAGAGTAATGAAAAACTGTTTTTT
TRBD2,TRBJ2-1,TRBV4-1,CASSPGAGGHYNEQFF,TGCGCCAGCAGCCCCGGAGCGGGGGGGCACTACAATGAGCAGTTCTTC